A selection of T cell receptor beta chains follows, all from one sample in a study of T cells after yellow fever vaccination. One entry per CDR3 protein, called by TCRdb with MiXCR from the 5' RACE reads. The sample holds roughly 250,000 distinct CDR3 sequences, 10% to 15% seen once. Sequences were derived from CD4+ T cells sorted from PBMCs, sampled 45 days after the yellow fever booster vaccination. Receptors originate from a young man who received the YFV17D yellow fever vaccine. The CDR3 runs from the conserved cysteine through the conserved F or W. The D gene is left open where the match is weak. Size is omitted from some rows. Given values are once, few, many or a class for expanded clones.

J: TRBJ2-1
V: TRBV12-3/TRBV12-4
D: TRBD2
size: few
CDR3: CASSLSRGIYNEQFF

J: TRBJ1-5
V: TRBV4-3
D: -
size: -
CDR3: CASSQSDSYRQPQHF

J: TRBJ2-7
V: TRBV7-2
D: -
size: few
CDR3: CASSLAVTSSTYEQYF

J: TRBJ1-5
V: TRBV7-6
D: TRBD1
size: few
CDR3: CASSLAQGAGQPQHF

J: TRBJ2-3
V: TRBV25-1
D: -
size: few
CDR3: CASSEDQSTDTQYF

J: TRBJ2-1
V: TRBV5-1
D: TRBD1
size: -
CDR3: CASSVGDRSGDEQFF

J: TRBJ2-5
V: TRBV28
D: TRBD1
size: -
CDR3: CASSPPRGSTETQYF

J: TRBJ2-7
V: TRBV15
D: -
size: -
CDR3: CATSRRVDPYEQYF

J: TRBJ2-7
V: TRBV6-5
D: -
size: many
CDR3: CASSYAQGREQYF

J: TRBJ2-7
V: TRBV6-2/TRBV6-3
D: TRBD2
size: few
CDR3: CASTGLAGVAEQYF

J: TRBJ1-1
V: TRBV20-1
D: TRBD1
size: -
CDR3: CSARVRTGITEAFF

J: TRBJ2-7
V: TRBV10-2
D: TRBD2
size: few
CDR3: CASKIAGSYEQYF

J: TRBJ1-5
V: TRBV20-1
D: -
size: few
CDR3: CSAKRGEGVSNQPQHF

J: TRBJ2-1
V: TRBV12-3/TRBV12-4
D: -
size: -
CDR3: CASVPGQGGAGEQFF

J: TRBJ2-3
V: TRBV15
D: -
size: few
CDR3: CATSMAPGFTDTQYF

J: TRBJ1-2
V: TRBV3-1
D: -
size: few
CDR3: CASSQDYRGDYGYTF

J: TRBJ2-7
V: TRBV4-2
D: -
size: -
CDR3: CASSQRLGGSYEQYF

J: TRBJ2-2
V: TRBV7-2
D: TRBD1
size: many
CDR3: CASCWGTGGFGELFF

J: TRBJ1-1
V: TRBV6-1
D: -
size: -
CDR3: CASRSGGEGTEAFF

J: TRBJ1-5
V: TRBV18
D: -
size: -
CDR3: CASSPGVQEGQPQHF

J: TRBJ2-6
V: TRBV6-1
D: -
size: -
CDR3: CASSSSPSGANVLTF

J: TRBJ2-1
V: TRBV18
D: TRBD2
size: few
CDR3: CASSPDRGRTSGMAYNEQFF

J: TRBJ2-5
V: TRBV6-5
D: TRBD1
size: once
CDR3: CASSYITSGTGSNETQYF

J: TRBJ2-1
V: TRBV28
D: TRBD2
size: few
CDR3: CASNALAGGRNEQFF

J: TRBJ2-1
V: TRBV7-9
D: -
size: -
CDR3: CASSQRPGTPNDNEQFF

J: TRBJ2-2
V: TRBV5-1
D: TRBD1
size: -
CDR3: CASSWPIRQGKTSLPGELFF

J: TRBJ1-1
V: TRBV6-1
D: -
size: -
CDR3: CASSTKGRTEAFF

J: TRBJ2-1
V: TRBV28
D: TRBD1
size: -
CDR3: CASSQPGQGTYNEQFF